The 14 T cell receptor beta chains given below trace back to one sample, sequenced in a study of control samples from healthy donors and cancer patients. TCRdb keeps only in-frame clones here, not all; method: immunoSEQ multiplex PCR. The sample holds 100,000 to 150,000 clones, over 75% seen once. Sequenced sample: blood. The source of these receptors is a man aged 18 to 29 in good health.

J is TRBJ2-1 and V is TRBV19; 8 bases agree with TRBD1. Trimming at V came to 7 bases and at J to 1 base, leaving 3 bases not matched to a gene. This CDR3 contains 14 residues. The germline CDR1 and CDR2 sequences are LNHDA and SQIVND (reference sequence). The CDR3 DNA is TGTGCCAGTAACCGGGACAGGTCCTACAATGAGCAGTTCTTC. The encoded protein is CASNRDRSYNEQFF.

The gene calls are TRBV10-1 and TRBJ2-1; D not resolved. Germline V lookup: CDR1 WNHNN, CDR2 SYGVQD (reference sequence). Trimming removed 0 bases at V and 8 bases at J, with 8 bases between. The length of the CDR3 is 13 residues. CDR3 nucleotides: TGCGCCAGCAGTGAGTCGGCCGGTTATGAGCAGTTCTTC. This codes for CASSESAGYEQFF.

The rearrangement links TRBV5-6 to TRBJ1-5; unclear D gene. The CDR3 has 12 residues. V was clipped by 3 bases and J by 3 bases, with 4 bases between them. The germline gives CDR1 SGHDT, CDR2 YYEEEE. The DNA for the CDR3 is TGTGCCAGCAGCTCACCCAATCAGCCCCAGCATTTT. Translating gives CASSSPNQPQHF. The full variable domain, in which reference TRBV5-6 and TRBJ1-5 provide the parts outside the CDR3, is DAGVTQSPTHLIKTRGQQVTLRCSPKSGHDTVSWYQQALGQGPQFIFQYYEEEERQRGNFPDRFSGHQFPNYSSELNVNALLLGDSALYLCASSSPNQPQHFGDGTRLSIL.

The chain joins TRBV21-1 to TRBJ1-3; the table's D call, TRBD1, has no DNA check behind it. TRBV21-1 is given as a pseudogene. The CDR3 runs 19 residues. CDR3 loop: CASSRDRRGTGNPGNTIYF. The CDR3 DNA reads TGTGCCAGCAGCAGAGATAGACGGGGGACAGGCAATCCCGGAAACACCATATATTTT.

The chain has TRBV11-2 and TRBJ2-3; no clear D gene. The CDR3 extends over 15 amino acids. V shed 1 base and J shed 4 bases, with 12 bases lying between them. CDR1 is SGHAT, CDR2 FQNNGV, per germline. CDR3 protein: CASSLVGSESDTQYF. The CDR3 nucleotides read TGTGCCAGCAGCTTAGTGGGGTCAGAGTCAGATACGCAGTATTTT.

This chain connects TRBV7-2 to TRBJ2-1; D gene ambiguous. V was clipped by 5 bases and J by 2 bases, with 19 bases between them. Germline CDR1 reads SGHTA; CDR2 reads FQGNSA. The CDR3 extends over 17 amino acids. The CDR3 sequence is CASSKTQDSVPYNEQFF. The CDR3 DNA is TGTGCCAGCAGCAAAACCCAGGATAGTGTTCCCTACAATGAGCAGTTCTTC.

The rearrangement uses TRBV27 and TRBJ2-3; unclear D gene. Per the germline V gene, CDR1 is MNHEY and CDR2 is SMNVEV (reference sequence). The CDR3 totals 17 residues. Trimming removed 6 bases at V and 2 bases at J, with 21 bases between. CDR3: CASRLQLNGPHTDTQYF. CDR3 in DNA: TGTGCCAGCAGACTCCAACTAAATGGTCCCCACACAGATACGCAGTATTTT.

The J gene is TRBJ1-1, the V gene TRBV5-1; D is undetermined. Trimming shortened V by 1 base and J by 2 bases, and 9 bases separated the two germline ends. This CDR3 is 14 amino acids long. Germline CDR1 is SGHRS and CDR2 is YFSETQ. CDR3 in amino acids: CASSLSGPNTEAFF. The CDR3 DNA follows: TGCGCCAGCAGCTTGTCCGGGCCTAACACTGAAGCTTTCTTT. The full variable domain, its missing parts supplied by reference TRBV5-1 and TRBJ1-1, is KAGVTQTPRYLIKTRGQQVTLSCSPISGHRSVSWYQQTPGQGLQFLFEYFSETQRNKGNFPGRFSGRQFSNSRSEMNVSTLELGDSALYLCASSLSGPNTEAFFGQGTRLTVV.

This chain joins TRBV4-1 and TRBJ1-6, with no clear D. Trimming left V 0 bases short and J 4 bases short, with 10 bases between. CDR3 size: 16 residues. CDR1 is MGHRA, CDR2 YSYEKL, per germline. The CDR3 coding sequence is TGCGCCAGCAGCCAAGATGGTGCGGTGTATAATTCACCCCTCCACTTT. Its translation is CASSQDGAVYNSPLHF.

The chain recombines TRBV28 with TRBJ1-3; no clear D gene. Between the trimmed V and J ends, which lost 8 bases and 0 bases, there was a span of 17 bases. Germline V gene lookup returns CDR1 MDHEN and CDR2 SYDVKM. The CDR3 spans 16 residues. The CDR3 DNA follows: TGTGCCAGCCAAACACCCCAGATGATCTCTGGAAACACCATATATTTT. This encodes CASQTPQMISGNTIYF. Based on the CDR3 plus reference TRBV28 and TRBJ1-3, the full variable domain is DVKVTQSSRYLVKRTGEKVFLECVQDMDHENMFWYRQDPGLGLRLIYFSYDVKMKEKGDIPEGYSVSREKKERFSLILESASTNQTSMYLCASQTPQMISGNTIYFGEGSWLTVV.

This clone showed up just once. The rearrangement joins TRBV9 to TRBJ1-4; TRBD1 matches 7 bases. With V trimmed by 0 bases and J by 3 bases, 2 bases remained unmatched. CDR3 length: 15 amino acids. The germline CDR1 and CDR2 sequences are SGDLS and YYNGEE. The CDR3: CASSVGGTANEKLFF. The CDR3 DNA sequence: TGTGCCAGCAGCGTAGGGGGGACAGCTAATGAAAAACTGTTTTTT. Together with reference TRBV9 and TRBJ1-4, the CDR3 gives the full variable domain: DSGVTQTPKHLITATGQRVTLRCSPRSGDLSVYWYQQSLDQGLQFLIQYYNGEERAKGNILERFSAQQFPDLHSELNLSSLELGDSALYFCASSVGGTANEKLFFGSGTQLSVL.

The chain uses TRBV10-2 and TRBJ1-5; 8 nucleotides align to TRBD1. Losses at the gene ends were 0 bases for V and 6 bases for J; bases not matched to a gene: 1. There are 14 residues in the CDR3. Germline CDR1 and CDR2: WSHSY and SAAADI. As DNA, the CDR3 is TGCGCCAGCAGTGAGTCAACAGGGGGTCAGCCCCAGCATTTT. This translates into CASSESTGGQPQHF.

The chain employs TRBV27 and TRBJ2-1, with 8 bases lining up with TRBD2. Germline assignment: CDR1 MNHEY and CDR2 SMNVEV (reference sequence). Trimming at V came to 5 bases and at J to 4 bases, leaving 10 bases not matched to a gene. The CDR3 is 16 residues long. CDR3 sequence reads: CASSRVIAGLYNEQFF. The CDR3 DNA reads as TGTGCCAGCAGTCGCGTAATAGCGGGACTATACAATGAGCAGTTCTTC.

This rearrangement joins TRBV10-2 to TRBJ2-1, with 11 nucleotides matching TRBD2. The CDR3 consists of 16 residues. CDR1 WSHSY and CDR2 SAAADI come from the germline V gene. V was clipped by 1 base and J by 4 bases; unmatched bases: 3. The DNA for the CDR3 is TGCGCCAGCAGTGAGTGGGGGACTAGCGGTTACAATGAGCAGTTCTTC. Its protein is CASSEWGTSGYNEQFF.